This T cell receptor beta chain originates from a study of blood T cell repertoires in COVID-19. The wider study: Samples of COVID-19 (acute and convalescent) were obtained from the United States, Italy and Spain.

Original handling: By means of reference gene primer amplification, nucleated cell counts were estimated. TCRdb keeps only in-frame clones here, not all; method: immunoSEQ multiplex PCR. V, J and clone size derive from that table, while D and trimming were established from the DNA sequence. The data show about 130,000 clones, 88% seen once. Sequenced sample: peripheral blood. This clonotype originated in a woman of 80 years or more with acute or convalescent COVID-19.

The CDR3 DNA reads as TGTGCCAGCAGTTCCGCCGCGGGGAATTTAGCCAAAAACATTCAGTACTTC. It is translated as CASSSAAGNLAKNIQYF. The J gene is TRBJ2-4, the V gene TRBV28; a weak D match, TRBD2 (6 bases). The CDR3 is 17 amino acids. CDR1 is MDHEN, CDR2 SYDVKM, per germline. Trimming took 4 bases from V and 0 from J, leaving 16 bases between them.